Below are 15 T cell receptor beta chains sequenced from a single sample in a study of T cells in tumors after PD-1 blockade. Profiling relied on immunoSEQ multiplex PCR, and the TCRdb table lists in-frame clones only, not all of them. The repertoire holds 11,000 to 15,000 clones, with about 82% as singletons. Sample: PBMCs, taken after anti-PD-1 treatment. These receptors were taken from a human donor with basal cell carcinoma.

The CDR3 bases are TGCGCCCGCCCCCCAGCGACACTATTCTATGGCTACACCTTC. Its protein is CARPPATLFYGYTF. The chain recombines TRBV10-1 with TRBJ1-2; D is unresolved. CDR1 and CDR2 (germline): WNHNN, SYGVQD (reference sequence). Trimming took off 11 bases at V and 4 bases at J, with 20 bases between the two ends. The CDR3 length is 14 residues.

This chain links TRBV5-4 with TRBJ2-3; D not resolved. The ends were cut back, 2 bases at V and 0 bases at J, with 4 bases in the middle. CDR3 length: 13 amino acids. The germline V gene encodes CDR1 SGHNT and CDR2 YYREEE (reference sequence). This CDR3 is CASSLTSTDTQYF. The CDR3 nucleotides are TGTGCCAGCAGCTTAACTAGCACAGATACGCAGTATTTT. Complete variable domain (other parts from reference TRBV5-4 and TRBJ2-3): ETGVTQSPTHLIKTRGQQVTLRCSSQSGHNTVSWYQQALGQGPQFIFQYYREEENGRGNFPPRFSGLQFPNYSSELNVNALELDDSALYLCASSLTSTDTQYFGPGTRLTVL.

J is TRBJ2-7 and V is TRBV5-5; weak D call: TRBD2 (6 bases). The CDR3 extends over 15 amino acids. The germline V gene has CDR1 SGHKS and CDR2 YYEKEE (reference sequence). Trimming pared 2 bases from V and 3 bases from J, leaving 15 bases between. CDR3 sequence (DNA): TGTGCCAGCAGCTTAGAGGGAGGAGCCGTCTACGAGCAGTACTTC. Translated: CASSLEGGAVYEQYF.

The rearrangement links TRBV6-5 to TRBJ2-5, with D perhaps TRBD1 (6 bases). V was shortened by 11 bases and J by 0 bases, with 16 bases between the two germline ends. The germline V gene has CDR1 MNHEY and CDR2 SVGAGI. The CDR3 covers 14 residues. The CDR3 here is CAASNRDNQETQYF. The CDR3 nucleotides read TGTGCCGCGTCCAACCGGGACAACCAAGAGACCCAGTACTTC.

The chain is built from TRBV21-1 and TRBJ1-1. TRBV21-1 is a known pseudogene. CDR3 size: 20 residues. The CDR3 reads CASSKAPQHLRPLGDTEAFF. The DNA for the CDR3 is TGTGCCAGCAGCAAAGCCCCCCAACACTTAAGGCCTCTGGGAGACACTGAAGCTTTCTTT.

The chain couples TRBV7-2 to TRBJ2-1, with 9 bases aligning to TRBD2. The ends lost 1 base at V and 7 bases at J; junction bases unmatched: 2. Germline V lookup: CDR1 SGHTA, CDR2 FQGNSA. This CDR3 has 14 amino acids. CDR3 sequence (DNA): TGTGCCAGCAGCTTAGGACTAGCGGCAAATGAGCAGTTCTTC. It encodes CASSLGLAANEQFF.

The rearrangement links TRBV3-1 (or the pseudogene TRBV3-2) to TRBJ1-2, with D perhaps TRBD1 (5 bases). The ends were cut back, 4 bases at V and 1 base at J, with 13 bases in the middle. The CDR3 has 15 amino acids. Germline lookup yields CDR1 LGHDT and CDR2 YNNKEL (reference sequence). The CDR3 nucleotides are TGTGCCAGCAGCCGGGGACGCGGAGGTAACTATGGCTACACCTTC. This sequence encodes CASSRGRGGNYGYTF.

The rearrangement links TRBV2 to TRBJ1-1; D is unclear. Germline V gives CDR1 SNHLY, CDR2 FYNNEI. Trimming removed 7 bases from V and 6 bases from J, with 15 bases in between. The CDR3 covers 13 residues. The CDR3 loop reads CASMRERVSEAFF. The CDR3 DNA sequence: TGTGCCAGCATGCGCGAGAGGGTCTCTGAAGCTTTCTTT.

This clone appeared a single time. The chain has TRBV2 and TRBJ2-1, with 9 bases matching TRBD2. The CDR3 is 15 residues long. Germline V gene sequence: CDR1 SNHLY, CDR2 FYNNEI. J was trimmed by 2 bases and V by 2 bases; bases with no gene match: 1. The CDR3 loop is CASSELAGTYNEQFF. The CDR3, as DNA: TGTGCCAGCAGTGAACTAGCGGGGACCTACAATGAGCAGTTCTTC.

J is TRBJ1-2 and V is TRBV3-1 (or the pseudogene TRBV3-2); D gene unclear. Deletions cut 0 bases from V and 8 bases from J, with 22 bases between. The CDR3 runs to 17 residues. Looked up from germline, CDR1 is LGHDT and CDR2 is YNNKEL (reference sequence). The DNA for the CDR3 is TGTGCCAGCAGCCAAGATCGAAACCTGGAGGGAACGGGAGGCTACACCTTC. It encodes CASSQDRNLEGTGGYTF.

CDR3 nucleotides: TGTGCCATCAGTGTTTCCGGCAATCAGCCCCAGCATTTT. Amino acids: CAISVSGNQPQHF. The rearrangement uses TRBV10-3 and TRBJ1-5, with D hard to call. CDR1 is ENHRY, CDR2 SYGVKD, per germline. CDR3 length: 13 amino acids. V shed 4 bases and J shed 2 bases, with 6 bases lying between them.

This sequence joins TRBV19 and TRBJ2-5; D gene uncertain. Germline lookup yields CDR1 LNHDA and CDR2 SQIVND (reference sequence). The CDR3 covers 13 residues. V was shortened by 5 bases and J by 3 bases, with 10 bases between the two germline ends. CDR3 sequence (DNA): TGTGCCAGTAGTGCTATTGTGGAAGAGACCCAGTACTTC. Translation gives CASSAIVEETQYF.

This clone was counted once. V is TRBV28 and J is TRBJ2-7, with D tentatively TRBD1 (6 bases). Deletions cut 2 bases from V and 7 bases from J, with 15 bases between. The CDR3 runs 14 residues. The germline CDR1 and CDR2 sequences are MDHEN and SYDVKM. DNA for the CDR3: TGTGCCAGCAGTTTAGGAGACAGGTTCGGGGAGCAGTACTTC. This encodes CASSLGDRFGEQYF.

This clone has a handful of counts. The CDR3 loop is CASTFTVTSGAQETQYF. DNA of the CDR3: TGTGCCAGCACCTTTACGGTGACTAGCGGGGCTCAAGAGACCCAGTACTTC. J is TRBJ2-5 and V is TRBV2, with 11 bases lining up with TRBD2. Unmatched junction bases numbered 12, after V lost 7 bases and J lost 2 bases. The CDR3 covers 17 residues. In germline, CDR1 is SNHLY, CDR2 FYNNEI.

V and J are TRBV28 and TRBJ2-4; 7 bases are a match to TRBD1. The germline V gene has CDR1 MDHEN and CDR2 SYDVKM. The CDR3 covers 14 residues. V shed 5 bases, J shed 8 bases, and the junction held 9 bases outside the gene matches. The CDR3 nucleotides read TGTGCCAGCAGTCCCGCGACAGGGTCGGACATTCAGTACTTC. It translates to CASSPATGSDIQYF.